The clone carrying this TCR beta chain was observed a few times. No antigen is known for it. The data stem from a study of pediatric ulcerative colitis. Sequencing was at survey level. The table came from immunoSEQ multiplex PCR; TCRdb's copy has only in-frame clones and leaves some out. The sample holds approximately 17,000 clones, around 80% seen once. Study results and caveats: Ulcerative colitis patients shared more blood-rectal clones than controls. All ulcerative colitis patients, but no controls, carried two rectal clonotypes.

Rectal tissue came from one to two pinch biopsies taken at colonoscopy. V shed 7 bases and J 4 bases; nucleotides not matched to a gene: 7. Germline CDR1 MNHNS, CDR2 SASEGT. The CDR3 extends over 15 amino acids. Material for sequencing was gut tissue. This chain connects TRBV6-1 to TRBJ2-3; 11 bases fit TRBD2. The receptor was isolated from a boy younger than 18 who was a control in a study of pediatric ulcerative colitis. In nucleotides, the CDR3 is TGTGCCAGCAACGTAGCGGGAGGGCCCCCAGATACGCAGTATTTT. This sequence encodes CASNVAGGPPDTQYF.